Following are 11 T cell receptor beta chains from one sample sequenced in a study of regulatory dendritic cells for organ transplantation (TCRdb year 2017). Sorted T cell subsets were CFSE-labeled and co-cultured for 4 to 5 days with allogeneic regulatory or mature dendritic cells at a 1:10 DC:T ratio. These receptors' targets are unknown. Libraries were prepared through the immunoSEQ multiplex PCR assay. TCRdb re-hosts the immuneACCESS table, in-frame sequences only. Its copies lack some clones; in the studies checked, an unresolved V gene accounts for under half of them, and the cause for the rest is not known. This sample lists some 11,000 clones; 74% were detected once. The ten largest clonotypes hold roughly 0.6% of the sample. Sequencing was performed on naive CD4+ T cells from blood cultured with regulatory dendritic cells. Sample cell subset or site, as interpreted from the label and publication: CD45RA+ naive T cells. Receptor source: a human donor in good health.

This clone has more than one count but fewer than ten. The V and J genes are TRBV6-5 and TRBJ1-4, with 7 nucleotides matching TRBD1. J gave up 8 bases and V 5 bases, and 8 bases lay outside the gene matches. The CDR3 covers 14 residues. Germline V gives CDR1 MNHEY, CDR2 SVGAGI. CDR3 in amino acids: CASSDRAFEEKLFF. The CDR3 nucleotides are TGTGCCAGCAGTGACAGGGCTTTTGAGGAAAAACTGTTTTTT.

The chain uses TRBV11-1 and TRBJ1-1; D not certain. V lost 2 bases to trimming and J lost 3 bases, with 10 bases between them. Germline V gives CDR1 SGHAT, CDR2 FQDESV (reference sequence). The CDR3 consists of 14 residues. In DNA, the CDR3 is TGTGCCAGCAGCTTAAGACGGGTTGACACTGAAGCTTTCTTT. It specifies CASSLRRVDTEAFF.

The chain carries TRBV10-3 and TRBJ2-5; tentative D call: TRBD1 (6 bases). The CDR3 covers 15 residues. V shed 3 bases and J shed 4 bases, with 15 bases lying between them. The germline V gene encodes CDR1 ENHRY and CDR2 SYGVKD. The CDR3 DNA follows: TGTGCCATCAGTGAACCCACAGGGAAGGGAGAGACCCAGTACTTC. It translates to CAISEPTGKGETQYF.

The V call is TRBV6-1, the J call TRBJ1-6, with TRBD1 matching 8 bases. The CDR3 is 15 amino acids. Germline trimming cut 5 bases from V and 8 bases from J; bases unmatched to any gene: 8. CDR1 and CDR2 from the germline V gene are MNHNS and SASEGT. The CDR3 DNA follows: TGTGCCAGCAGTACCCCAGGGGGCGCAGATTCACCCCTCCACTTT. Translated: CASSTPGGADSPLHF.

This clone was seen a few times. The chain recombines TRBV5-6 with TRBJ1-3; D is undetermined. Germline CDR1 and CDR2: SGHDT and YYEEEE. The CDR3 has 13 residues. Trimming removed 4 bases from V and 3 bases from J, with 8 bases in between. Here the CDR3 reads CASSLTGGNTIYF. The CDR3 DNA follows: TGTGCCAGCAGCCTGACGGGTGGAAACACCATATATTTT.

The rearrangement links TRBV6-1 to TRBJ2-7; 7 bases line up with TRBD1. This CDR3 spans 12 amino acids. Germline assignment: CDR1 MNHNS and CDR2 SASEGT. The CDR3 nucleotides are TGTGCAAGTAGGGACAGTTCCTACGAGCAGTACTTC. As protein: CASRDSSYEQYF.

Here the CDR3 DNA reads TGTGCCAGCAGTGAAGCAGGAGGCAACATTCAGTACTTC. Translated, it gives CASSEAGGNIQYF. The chain couples TRBV25-1 to TRBJ2-4; possibly TRBD2 for D (5 bases). Germline V gives CDR1 MGHDK, CDR2 SYGVNS. Trimming left V 2 bases short and J 7 bases short, with 9 bases between. The CDR3 covers 13 residues.

CDR3 sequence reads: CASSQQGSSEGGFF. CDR3 sequence (DNA): TGTGCCAGCTCACAACAGGGTTCATCCGAAGGTGGTTTCTTT. The chain is built from TRBV18 and TRBJ1-1; possible D gene TRBD1, 6 bases. CDR1 KGHSH and CDR2 LQKENI come from the germline V gene. Trimming took off 4 bases at V and 13 bases at J, with 22 bases between the two ends. The CDR3 covers 14 residues.

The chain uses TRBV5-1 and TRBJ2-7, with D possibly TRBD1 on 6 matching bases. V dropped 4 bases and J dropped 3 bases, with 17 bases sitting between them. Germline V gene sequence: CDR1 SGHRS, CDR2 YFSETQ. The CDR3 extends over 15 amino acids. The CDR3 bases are TGCGCCAGCAGCCCGGGGCAGGGGTCTATCTACGAGCAGTACTTC. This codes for CASSPGQGSIYEQYF. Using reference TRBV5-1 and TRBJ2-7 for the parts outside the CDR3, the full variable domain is KAGVTQTPRYLIKTRGQQVTLSCSPISGHRSVSWYQQTPGQGLQFLFEYFSETQRNKGNFPGRFSGRQFSNSRSEMNVSTLELGDSALYLCASSPGQGSIYEQYFGPGTRLTVT.

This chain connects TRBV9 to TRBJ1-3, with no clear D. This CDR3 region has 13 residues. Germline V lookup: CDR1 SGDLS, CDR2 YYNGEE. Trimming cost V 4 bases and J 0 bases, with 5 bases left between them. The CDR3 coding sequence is TGTGCCAGCAGCTTTAGCTCTGGAAACACCATATATTTT. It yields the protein CASSFSSGNTIYF. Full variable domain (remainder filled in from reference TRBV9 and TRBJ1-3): DSGVTQTPKHLITATGQRVTLRCSPRSGDLSVYWYQQSLDQGLQFLIQYYNGEERAKGNILERFSAQQFPDLHSELNLSSLELGDSALYFCASSFSSGNTIYFGEGSWLTVV.

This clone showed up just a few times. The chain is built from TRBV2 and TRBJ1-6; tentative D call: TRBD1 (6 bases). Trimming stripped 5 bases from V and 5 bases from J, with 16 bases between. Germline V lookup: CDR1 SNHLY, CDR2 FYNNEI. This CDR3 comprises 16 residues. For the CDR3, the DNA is TGTGCCAGCAGTCCTAGGACAGTCCTTGATAATTCACCCCTCCACTTT. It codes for CASSPRTVLDNSPLHF.